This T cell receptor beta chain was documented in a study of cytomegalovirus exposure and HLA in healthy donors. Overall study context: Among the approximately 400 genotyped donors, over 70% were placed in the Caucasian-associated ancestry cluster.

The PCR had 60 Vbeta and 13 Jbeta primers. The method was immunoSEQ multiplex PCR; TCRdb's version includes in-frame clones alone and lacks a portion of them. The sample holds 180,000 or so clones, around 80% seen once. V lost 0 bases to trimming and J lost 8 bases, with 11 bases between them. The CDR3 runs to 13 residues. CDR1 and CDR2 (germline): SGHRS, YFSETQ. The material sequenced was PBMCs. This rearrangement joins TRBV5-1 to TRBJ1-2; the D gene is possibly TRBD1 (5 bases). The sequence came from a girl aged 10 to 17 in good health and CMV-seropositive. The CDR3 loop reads CASSLEGMGGYTF. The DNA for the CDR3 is TGCGCCAGCAGCTTGGAGGGGATGGGAGGCTACACCTTC.